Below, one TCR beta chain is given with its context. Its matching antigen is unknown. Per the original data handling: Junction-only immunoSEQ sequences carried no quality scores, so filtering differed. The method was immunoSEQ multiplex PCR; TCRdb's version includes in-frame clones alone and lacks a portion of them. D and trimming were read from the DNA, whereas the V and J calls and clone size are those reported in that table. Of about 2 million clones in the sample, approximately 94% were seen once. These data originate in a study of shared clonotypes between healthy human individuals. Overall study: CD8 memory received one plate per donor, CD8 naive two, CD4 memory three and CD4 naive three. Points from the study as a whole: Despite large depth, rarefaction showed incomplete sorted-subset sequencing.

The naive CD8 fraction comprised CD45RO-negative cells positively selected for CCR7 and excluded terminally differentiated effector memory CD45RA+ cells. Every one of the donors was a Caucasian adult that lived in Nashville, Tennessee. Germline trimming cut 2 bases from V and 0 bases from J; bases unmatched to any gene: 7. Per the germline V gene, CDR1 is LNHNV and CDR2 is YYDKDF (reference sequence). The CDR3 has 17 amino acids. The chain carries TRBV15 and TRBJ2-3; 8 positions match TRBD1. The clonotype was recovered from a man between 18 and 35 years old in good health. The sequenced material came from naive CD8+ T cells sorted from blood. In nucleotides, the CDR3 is TGTGCCACCAGCAGACCACAGGGGGATGCTAGCACAGATACGCAGTATTTT. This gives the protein CATSRPQGDASTDTQYF. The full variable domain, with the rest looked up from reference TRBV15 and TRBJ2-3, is DAMVIQNPRYQVTQFGKPVTLSCSQTLNHNVMYWYQQKSSQAPKLLFHYYDKDFNNEADTPDNFQSRRPNTSFCFLDIRSPGLGDTAMYLCATSRPQGDASTDTQYFGPGTRLTVL.